A single sample gave rise to the 23 T cell receptor beta chains below, sequenced in a study of T cell responses to AZD1222 COVID-19 vaccine. The data were produced by immunoSEQ multiplex PCR, yet TCRdb's version contains in-frame clones alone and is incomplete. The sample records roughly 130,000 clones, about 90% being singletons. The sample consisted of peripheral blood, taken 28 days after the second dose of the MenACWY control vaccine. All receptors derive from an adult who received the MenACWY meningococcal vaccine as a control.

This chain joins TRBV29-1 and TRBJ1-4; D gene unclear. With 7 bases removed from V and 4 bases from J, the gap between germline ends came to 16 bases. CDR3 length equals 14 residues. Germline assignment: CDR1 SQVTM and CDR2 ANQGSEA. The CDR3 spells CSAARGSYNEKLFF. The DNA for the CDR3 is TGCAGCGCCGCGCGCGGTTCTTATAATGAAAAACTGTTTTTT.

This chain joins TRBV5-1 and TRBJ2-3; 8 bases fit TRBD2. Germline values: CDR1 SGHRS, CDR2 YFSETQ. The CDR3 runs to 16 residues. With 5 bases clipped from V and 2 bases from J, the junction kept 10 bases outside the gene matches. CDR3 region: CASRRTSRPNTDTQYF. CDR3 coding DNA: TGCGCCAGCAGGAGGACTAGCCGACCCAACACAGATACGCAGTATTTT.

The gene calls are TRBV6-5 and TRBJ1-6; 7 bases line up with TRBD1. The V gene's germline CDR1 is MNHEY and CDR2 SVGAGI. With 2 bases clipped from V and 6 bases from J, the junction kept 4 bases outside the gene matches. This CDR3 comprises 15 residues. DNA of the CDR3: TGTGCCAGCAGTTACAAGGGGGCGGGTAATTCACCCCTCCACTTT. Protein: CASSYKGAGNSPLHF.

In DNA, the CDR3 is TGTGCCAGCAGCTCTAAACCCCTAGCGGGAGTCTACAATGAGCAGTTCTTC. It specifies CASSSKPLAGVYNEQFF. The chain couples TRBV9 to TRBJ2-1, with TRBD2 matching over 10 bases. The V and J ends lost 4 bases and 3 bases, in that order; junction bases with no gene match: 10. The germline V gene has CDR1 SGDLS and CDR2 YYNGEE. The CDR3 is 17 residues long.

The rearrangement joins TRBV14 to TRBJ2-1; TRBD1 matches 8 bases. Germline V gene lookup returns CDR1 SGHDN and CDR2 FVKESK. Unmatched junction bases numbered 4, after V lost 0 bases and J lost 3 bases. The CDR3 length is 16 residues. The CDR3: CASSQDRGQVYNEQFF. Written as DNA, the CDR3 is TGTGCCAGCAGCCAAGACCGGGGACAGGTCTACAATGAGCAGTTCTTC.

V gene TRBV28 combines with J gene TRBJ1-4, with TRBD1 matching 7 bases. Germline CDR1 MDHEN, CDR2 SYDVKM. The CDR3 is 14 residues long. V lost 3 bases to trimming and J lost 8 bases; unmatched junction nucleotides: 6. CDR3 DNA: TGTGCCAGCAGTTTTGACAGGGTCTTAGAAAAACTGTTTTTT. Translating it yields CASSFDRVLEKLFF.

CDR3 bases: TGTGCCAGCTCACTAACAGGGGGTGACGCACCCCTCCACTTT. This sequence encodes CASSLTGGDAPLHF. The chain uses TRBV18 and TRBJ1-6, with TRBD1 identical over 8 bases. This CDR3 is built from 14 residues. Germline loops: CDR1 KGHSH, CDR2 LQKENI. V gave up 4 bases and J gave up 11 bases; unmatched junction bases: 7.

CDR3 loop: CASSLSDQGYGYTF. The DNA for the CDR3 is TGTGCCAGCAGTTTGTCGGACCAAGGCTATGGCTACACCTTC. This sequence joins TRBV27 and TRBJ1-2; no clear D gene. CDR3 length: 14 residues. CDR1 is MNHEY and CDR2 is SMNVEV in the germline V gene (reference sequence). V lost 3 bases and J 4 bases, leaving 12 bases between the germline ends.

Comments on this clone: The sample carries other DNA sequences with the same CDR3. The rearrangement links TRBV7-9 to TRBJ2-3; possibly TRBD1 for D (6 bases). V was shortened by 5 bases and J by 5 bases, with 8 bases between the two germline ends. Germline V gene sequence: CDR1 SEHNR, CDR2 FQNEAQ (reference sequence). There are 12 residues in the CDR3. The CDR3 is CASSPRGDTQYF. The CDR3 DNA sequence: TGTGCCAGCAGCCCCAGGGGAGATACGCAGTATTTT.

The genes are TRBV19 and TRBJ2-3; D is unresolved. Germline CDR1 is LNHDA and CDR2 is SQIVND (reference sequence). CDR3 length equals 12 residues. V lost 5 bases, J lost 3 bases, and 6 bases lay in between. CDR3 in amino acids: CASSDFTDTQYF. The CDR3 region has the DNA TGTGCCAGTAGTGACTTTACAGATACGCAGTATTTT.

The gene calls are TRBV29-1 and TRBJ1-3; no definite D call. Germline values: CDR1 SQVTM, CDR2 ANQGSEA. The CDR3 has 15 residues. V lost 6 bases to trimming and J lost 2 bases, with 17 bases between them. The CDR3 DNA follows: TGCAGCGTCGCTGTCACCAACTCACCTGGAAACACCATATATTTT. This encodes CSVAVTNSPGNTIYF.

DNA of the CDR3: TGTGCCAGCAGCTTAATGCTGGGGAGCCTAGCAGGCAATGAGCAGTTCTTC. Amino acid sequence: CASSLMLGSLAGNEQFF. V and J are TRBV11-2 and TRBJ2-1, with TRBD2 as a possible D gene (5 bases). The V end was cut by 2 bases, the J end by 6 bases, with 20 bases between. Looked up from germline, CDR1 is SGHAT and CDR2 is FQNNGV. There are 17 residues in the CDR3. Based on the CDR3 plus reference TRBV11-2 and TRBJ2-1, the full variable domain is EAGVAQSPRYKIIEKRQSVAFWCNPISGHATLYWYQQILGQGPKLLIQFQNNGVVDDSQLPKDRFSAERLKGVDSTLKIQPAKLEDSAVYLCASSLMLGSLAGNEQFFGPGTRLTVL.

The chain carries TRBV7-9 and TRBJ1-2, with 7 bases aligning to TRBD1. This CDR3 comprises 14 residues. The germline V gene encodes CDR1 SEHNR and CDR2 FQNEAQ (reference sequence). Unmatched junction bases numbered 8, after V lost 5 bases and J lost 5 bases. The CDR3 DNA follows: TGTGCCAGCAGCCCGCGACAGGGTCATTATGGCTACACCTTC. Protein sequence: CASSPRQGHYGYTF. The variable domain in full, completed from reference TRBV7-9 and TRBJ1-2, reads DTGVSQNPRHKITKRGQNVTFRCDPISEHNRLYWYRQTLGQGPEFLTYFQNEAQLEKSRLLSDRFSAERPKGSFSTLEIQRTEQGDSAMYLCASSPRQGHYGYTFGSGTRLTVV.

This sequence joins TRBV5-4 and TRBJ1-1, with TRBD1 matching over 9 bases. Per the germline V gene, CDR1 is SGHNT and CDR2 is YYREEE (reference sequence). V shed 4 bases and J 1 base; nucleotides not matched to a gene: 5. The CDR3 loop spans 15 amino acids. The CDR3 DNA sequence: TGTGCCAGCAGCCACCCGGGACAGGGGAACACTGAAGCTTTCTTT. Protein sequence: CASSHPGQGNTEAFF.

This sequence joins TRBV29-1 and TRBJ2-1, with D unclear. The CDR3 totals 14 residues. Germline V gives CDR1 SQVTM, CDR2 ANQGSEA. Trimming left V 3 bases short and J 1 base short, with 10 bases between. The CDR3: CSVDNTLSYNEQFF. The CDR3 DNA is TGCAGCGTTGATAACACCCTTTCCTACAATGAGCAGTTCTTC.

The chain recombines TRBV14 with TRBJ2-3; D remains ambiguous. The CDR3 consists of 15 residues. Germline values: CDR1 SGHDN, CDR2 FVKESK. Between the trimmed V and J ends, which lost 2 bases and 4 bases, there was a span of 13 bases. The CDR3 DNA follows: TGTGCCAGCAGCCAATTGACTTCCACCGCAGATACGCAGTATTTT. This sequence encodes CASSQLTSTADTQYF. Combining the CDR3 with reference TRBV14 and TRBJ2-3 gives the whole variable domain EAGVTQFPSHSVIEKGQTVTLRCDPISGHDNLYWYRRVMGKEIKFLLHFVKESKQDESGMPNNRFLAERTGGTYSTLKVQPAELEDSGVYFCASSQLTSTADTQYFGPGTRLTVL.

This clone has only one observation. The V and J genes are TRBV27 and TRBJ2-2; D gene unclear. V was cut by 1 base and J by 1 base, with 4 bases left in between. This CDR3 contains 14 residues. CDR1 is MNHEY, CDR2 SMNVEV, per germline (reference sequence). CDR3 in DNA: TGTGCCAGCAGTTTATTCCGGAACACCGGGGAGCTGTTTTTT. Residues: CASSLFRNTGELFF.

The chain links TRBV5-1 to TRBJ2-3; perhaps TRBD1 as D (5 bases). With 3 bases removed from V and 0 bases from J, the gap between germline ends came to 11 bases. This CDR3 is 15 amino acids long. Germline V gives CDR1 SGHRS, CDR2 YFSETQ. The CDR3 sequence is CASSSTGHSTDTQYF. CDR3 sequence (DNA): TGCGCCAGCAGCTCCACAGGACATAGCACAGATACGCAGTATTTT.

The chain recombines TRBV5-1 with TRBJ1-5; TRBD1 matches at 11 bases. CDR1 and CDR2 (germline): SGHRS, YFSETQ. Trimming took 4 bases from V and 5 from J; bases not matched to a gene: 5. The CDR3 runs to 15 residues. The CDR3 here is CASSRTGGVDQPQHF. Written as DNA, the CDR3 is TGCGCCAGCAGCCGGACAGGGGGCGTGGATCAGCCCCAGCATTTT.

This chain links TRBV11-3 with TRBJ2-2; D is perhaps TRBD1 or TRBD2 (5 bases each). V lost 2 bases to trimming and J lost 0 bases, with 10 bases between them. This CDR3 is built from 16 residues. Germline loops: CDR1 SGHNT, CDR2 YENEEA. The CDR3 is CASSLFGGTNTGELFF. CDR3 DNA: TGTGCCAGCAGCTTATTTGGGGGTACGAACACCGGGGAGCTGTTTTTT.

The chain uses TRBV19 and TRBJ1-4; perhaps TRBD1 as D (6 bases). Germline V gene data show CDR1 as LNHDA and CDR2 as SQIVND (reference sequence). The CDR3 totals 13 residues. The V and J ends lost 6 bases and 7 bases respectively, with 12 bases between them. The CDR3, as DNA: TGTGCCAGTAGCGCCATGGGGGCTGAAAAACTGTTTTTT. Its protein is CASSAMGAEKLFF.

This clone was seen once. The chain links TRBV19 to TRBJ1-2, with 7 bases lining up with TRBD1. This CDR3 comprises 13 residues. The germline V gene has CDR1 LNHDA and CDR2 SQIVND (reference sequence). The junction had 4 bases not matched to a gene; V was cut back by 5 bases and J by 4 bases. The CDR3 reads CASSGDSSYGYTF. CDR3 DNA sequence: TGTGCCAGTAGTGGGGACAGCTCCTATGGCTACACCTTC.

V usage is TRBV18 and J usage is TRBJ2-2, with a weak D call TRBD1 (6 bases). Between the trimmed V and J ends, which lost 8 bases and 4 bases, there was a span of 14 bases. The CDR3 length is 14 residues. Per germline, CDR1 KGHSH and CDR2 LQKENI. The CDR3 DNA reads as TGTGCCAGCACACAACAGGGTAGCACCGGGGAGCTGTTTTTT. It codes for CASTQQGSTGELFF. The whole variable domain, filled in from reference TRBV18 and TRBJ2-2, reads NAGVMQNPRHLVRRRGQEARLRCSPMKGHSHVYWYRQLPEEGLKFMVYLQKENIIDESGMPKERFSAEFPKEGPSILRIQQVVRGDSAAYFCASTQQGSTGELFFGEGSRLTVL.